The rows below give T cell receptor beta chains drawn from one sample of a study of shared clonotypes between healthy human individuals. Repertoires were generated with immunoSEQ multiplex PCR, while TCRdb's copy carries only in-frame clones and drops some. The repertoire holds roughly 2.2 million clones, with about 92% as singletons. The material sequenced was naive CD4+ T cells from PBMCs. All receptors come from a young man in good health. Some clones in this sample may be carry-over from other donors' samples. The CDR3 runs from the conserved cysteine through the conserved F or W. A D gene is named only where the DNA matches it firmly. Only some rows state a clone size, as once, few, many or a class for expanded clones.

len | d_gene | j_gene | abundance | v_gene | CDR3aa | CDR3nt
15 | NA | TRBJ1-1 | NA | TRBV21-1 | CASSKGAGQNTEAFF | TGTGCCAGCAGCAAAGGGGCGGGGCAGAACACTGAAGCTTTCTTT
13 | NA | TRBJ1-5 | NA | TRBV5-1 | CASSLAGLSPQHF | TGCGCCAGCAGCTTGGCAGGGCTCTCGCCCCAGCATTTT
17 | NA | TRBJ2-7 | NA | TRBV28 | CASSLSQLSGSSYEQYF | TGTGCCAGCAGTTTATCGCAACTTAGCGGTAGCTCCTACGAGCAGTACTTC
15 | TRBD1 | TRBJ2-5 | NA | TRBV7-2 | CASSATGLQWETQYF | TGTGCCAGCAGCGCGACAGGGCTGCAGTGGGAGACCCAGTACTTC
17 | TRBD2 | TRBJ2-7 | NA | TRBV30 | CAWSVLAGAYQLDEQYF | TGTGCCTGGAGTGTCCTAGCGGGAGCGTACCAACTAGACGAGCAGTACTTC
14 | NA | TRBJ2-1 | NA | TRBV28 | CASRNFEGRGEQFF | TGTGCCAGCCGCAACTTCGAGGGCCGGGGTGAGCAGTTCTTC
15 | NA | TRBJ2-6 | NA | TRBV6-1 | CASSPRPAGANVLTF | TGTGCCAGCAGCCCACGTCCGGCTGGGGCCAACGTCCTGACTTTC
17 | NA | TRBJ2-2 | once | TRBV11-3 | CASSSVGWPSNTGELFF | TGTGCCAGCAGCTCCGTGGGATGGCCATCGAACACCGGGGAGCTGTTTTTT
15 | TRBD1 | TRBJ1-1 | NA | TRBV28 | CASSFWDSRNTEAFF | TGTGCCAGCAGTTTTTGGGACAGCCGGAACACTGAAGCTTTCTTT
16 | NA | TRBJ1-1 | NA | TRBV27 | CASSRPGTLGNTEAFF | TGTGCCAGCAGCCGCCCCGGGACCCTGGGGAACACTGAAGCTTTCTTT
16 | NA | TRBJ2-2 | NA | TRBV19 | CASSLQMKGYTGELFF | TGTGCCAGTAGCCTACAGATGAAGGGATACACCGGGGAGCTGTTTTTT
14 | NA | TRBJ2-3 | NA | TRBV4-2 | CASSQDGGTDTQYF | TGTGCCAGCAGCCAAGATGGGGGCACAGATACGCAGTATTTT
15 | NA | TRBJ1-2 | NA | TRBV28 | CASSLLNRGGGGYTF | TGTGCCAGCAGTTTATTGAACCGGGGGGGTGGTGGCTACACCTTC
13 | NA | TRBJ1-1 | NA | TRBV4-3 | CASSRGSGTEAFF | TGCGCCAGCAGCCGAGGGAGCGGCACTGAAGCTTTCTTT
15 | NA | TRBJ2-7 | NA | TRBV6-6 | CASNSGDSLPYEQYF | TGTGCCAGCAATTCGGGGGACAGCCTCCCCTACGAGCAGTACTTC
15 | NA | TRBJ2-2 | NA | TRBV6-1 | CASSEVGVLGGELFF | TGTGCCAGCAGTGAAGTTGGGGTACTAGGGGGGGAGCTGTTTTTT
14 | TRBD1 | TRBJ2-7 | NA | TRBV18 | CASSPGTASYEQYF | TGTGCCAGCTCGCCAGGGACAGCCTCCTACGAGCAGTACTTC
14 | NA | TRBJ1-2 | NA | TRBV7-9 | CASSLGPGEYGYTF | TGTGCCAGCAGCTTAGGGCCAGGAGAGTATGGCTACACCTTC
13 | NA | TRBJ1-2 | NA | TRBV5-4 | CASSQDPSYGYTF | TGTGCCAGCAGTCAGGACCCATCCTATGGCTACACCTTC
14 | NA | TRBJ1-1 | NA | TRBV29-1 | CSVGQSGGVTEAFF | TGCAGCGTAGGTCAATCGGGAGGAGTCACTGAAGCTTTCTTT
15 | TRBD2 | TRBJ2-5 | NA | TRBV4-1 | CASSQTLAGQETQYF | TGCGCCAGCAGCCAAACACTAGCGGGGCAAGAGACCCAGTACTTC
12 | NA | TRBJ2-5 | NA | TRBV11-1 | CASSLDRQTQYF | TGTGCCAGCAGCTTGGACCGGCAGACCCAGTACTTC
11 | NA | TRBJ2-1 | NA | TRBV2 | CASSEWDEQFF | TGTGCCAGCAGTGAATGGGATGAGCAGTTCTTC
15 | NA | TRBJ2-6 | NA | TRBV5-5 | CASSFVGAGANVLTF | TGTGCCAGCAGCTTTGTGGGAGCCGGGGCCAACGTCCTGACTTTC
13 | NA | TRBJ2-1 | NA | TRBV11-3 | CASSLGVSNEQFF | TGTGCCAGCAGCTTAGGAGTCTCCAATGAGCAGTTCTTC
16 | TRBD1 | TRBJ2-7 | NA | TRBV7-3 | CASSLLGPGQGHEQYF | TGTGCCAGCAGCTTGTTAGGTCCGGGACAGGGACACGAGCAGTACTTC
15 | NA | TRBJ2-1 | NA | TRBV7-9 | CASSFFRLGNNEQFF | TGTGCCAGCAGCTTCTTCAGACTAGGCAACAATGAGCAGTTCTTC
16 | TRBD2 | TRBJ2-3 | NA | TRBV5-1 | CASSLGLADSTDTQYF | TGCGCCAGCAGCCTAGGACTAGCGGACAGCACAGATACGCAGTATTTT
11 | TRBD2 | TRBJ2-7 | once | TRBV28 | CASSGTYEQYF | TGTGCCTCGAGCGGGACCTACGAGCAGTACTTC
14 | NA | TRBJ1-1 | NA | TRBV28 | CASSSPGENTEAFF | TGTGCCAGCAGTTCACCAGGGGAGAACACTGAAGCTTTCTTT
13 | NA | TRBJ2-2 | NA | TRBV7-6 | CASTSGNTGELFF | TGTGCCAGCACGTCGGGGAACACCGGGGAGCTGTTTTTT
13 | NA | TRBJ2-3 | NA | TRBV7-3 | CASSLLFGGTQYF | TGTGCCAGCAGCTTACTCTTCGGGGGAACGCAGTATTTT
15 | NA | TRBJ1-4 | NA | TRBV18 | CASSPPTSTNEKLFF | TGTGCCAGCTCACCACCGACTTCAACTAATGAAAAACTGTTTTTT
15 | NA | TRBJ2-6 | NA | TRBV5-1 | CASSSRETGANVLTF | TGCGCCAGCAGTTCCAGGGAAACTGGGGCCAACGTCCTGACTTTC
14 | TRBD2 | TRBJ2-3 | NA | TRBV28 | CASNPRSAGTSWYF | TGTGCCAGCAACCCCAGGTCTGCCGGGACTAGTTGGTATTTT
16 | TRBD2 | TRBJ2-3 | NA | TRBV18 | CASSPLARGGTDTQYF | TGTGCCAGCTCACCACTGGCACGGGGGGGCACAGATACGCAGTATTTT
14 | NA | TRBJ2-7 | few | TRBV27 | CASSSQRDGNEQYF | TGTGCCAGCAGTTCTCAACGGGACGGGAACGAGCAGTACTTC
15 | TRBD1 | TRBJ1-2 | NA | TRBV28 | CASRVTGASFYGYTF | TGTGCCAGCAGGGTGACAGGGGCTTCCTTCTATGGCTACACCTTC
14 | TRBD1 | TRBJ1-2 | NA | TRBV9 | CASSVGQGNIGYTF | TGTGCCAGCAGCGTAGGACAGGGGAATATTGGCTACACCTTC
15 | NA | TRBJ1-1 | NA | TRBV2 | CASSDPGGMNTEAFF | TGTGCCAGCAGCGACCCGGGAGGGATGAACACTGAAGCTTTCTTT
16 | NA | TRBJ2-7 | NA | TRBV21-1 | CASSKAREGSSYEQYF | TGTGCCAGCAGCAAAGCGAGAGAGGGGAGCTCCTACGAGCAGTACTTC
15 | TRBD1 | TRBJ1-3 | NA | TRBV4-1 | CASSPGGVRGNTIYF | TGCGCCAGCAGCCCAGGGGGAGTGAGAGGAAACACCATATATTTT
17 | NA | TRBJ2-3 | NA | TRBV11-2 | CASSLLAARTPTDTQYF | TGTGCCAGCAGCTTATTAGCGGCCCGGACCCCCACAGATACGCAGTATTTT
13 | NA | TRBJ2-3 | NA | TRBV18 | CASSPPVIGTQYF | TGTGCCAGCTCACCACCGGTAATTGGTACGCAGTATTTT
18 | TRBD1 | TRBJ1-1 | NA | TRBV5-6 | CASSYPGQVGVIDTEAFF | TGTGCCAGCAGCTATCCGGGACAGGTCGGGGTTATCGACACTGAAGCTTTCTTT
14 | NA | TRBJ2-2 | NA | TRBV5-4 | CASSLAGGTGELFF | TGTGCCAGCAGCTTGGCTGGTGGCACCGGGGAGCTGTTTTTT
19 | TRBD2 | TRBJ2-3 | NA | TRBV7-9 | CASSKPGTSGRAGTDTQYF | TGTGCCAGCAGCAAACCCGGGACTAGCGGGAGGGCCGGCACAGATACGCAGTATTTT
13 | NA | TRBJ2-7 | NA | TRBV6-5 | CASSSTPGTTQYF | TGTGCCAGCAGTTCTACTCCCGGGACAACGCAGTACTTC
11 | NA | TRBJ2-1 | NA | TRBV20-1 | CSASKGNEQFF | TGCAGTGCTTCAAAGGGCAATGAGCAGTTCTTC
14 | NA | TRBJ1-5 | NA | TRBV6-1 | CASSERFGNQPQHF | TGTGCCAGCAGTGAACGTTTCGGAAATCAGCCCCAGCATTTT
15 | TRBD1 | TRBJ1-5 | NA | TRBV6-5 | CASSYAGTGTQPQHF | TGTGCCAGCAGCTACGCGGGGACAGGGACTCAGCCCCAGCATTTT
13 | TRBD1 | TRBJ2-7 | once | TRBV10-3 | CASSRTGYYEQYF | TGTGCCAGCAGCAGGACAGGGTACTACGAGCAGTACTTC
15 | TRBD2 | TRBJ2-1 | once | TRBV5-1 | CASSLSGGVYNEQFF | TGCGCCAGCAGCTTGTCGGGAGGGGTCTACAATGAGCAGTTCTTC
15 | TRBD1 | TRBJ2-1 | NA | TRBV7-8 | CASSSTGMGYNEQFF | TGTGCCAGCAGCTCGACAGGGATGGGATACAATGAGCAGTTCTTC
16 | TRBD2 | TRBJ2-1 | NA | TRBV19 | CASSITASGSGNEQFF | TGTGCCAGTAGTATTACGGCTAGCGGGAGTGGCAATGAGCAGTTCTTC
15 | NA | TRBJ1-4 | NA | TRBV7-2 | CASSYRTAYSEKLFF | TGTGCCAGCAGCTACCGGACGGCATATAGTGAAAAACTGTTTTTT
16 | TRBD1 | TRBJ2-1 | NA | TRBV5-1 | CASSSSTGGTYNEQFF | TGCGCCAGCAGCTCGTCTACAGGGGGTACCTACAATGAGCAGTTCTTC
15 | NA | TRBJ1-2 | NA | TRBV5-4 | CASSLNFNEGGGYTF | TGTGCCAGCAGCTTGAATTTCAACGAGGGAGGGGGCTACACCTTC
15 | NA | TRBJ2-1 | NA | TRBV9 | CASSTQGSEYNEQFF | TGTGCCAGCAGCACTCAGGGTAGTGAATACAATGAGCAGTTCTTC
16 | TRBD1 | TRBJ2-4 | NA | TRBV2 | CASTRDRGSSKNIQYF | TGTGCCAGCACCCGGGACAGGGGATCCTCCAAAAACATTCAGTACTTC